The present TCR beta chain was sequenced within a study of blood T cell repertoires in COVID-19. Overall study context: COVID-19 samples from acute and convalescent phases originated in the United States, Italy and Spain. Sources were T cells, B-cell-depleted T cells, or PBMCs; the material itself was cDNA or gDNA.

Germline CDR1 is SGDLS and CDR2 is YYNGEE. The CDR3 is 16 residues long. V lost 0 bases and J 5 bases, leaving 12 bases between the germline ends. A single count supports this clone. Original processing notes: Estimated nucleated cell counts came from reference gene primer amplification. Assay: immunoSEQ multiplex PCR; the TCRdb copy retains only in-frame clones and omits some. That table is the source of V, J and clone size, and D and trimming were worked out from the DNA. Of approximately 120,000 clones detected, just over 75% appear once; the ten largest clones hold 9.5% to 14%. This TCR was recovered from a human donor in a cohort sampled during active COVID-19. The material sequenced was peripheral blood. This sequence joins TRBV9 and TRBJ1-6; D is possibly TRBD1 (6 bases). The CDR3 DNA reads TGTGCCAGCAGCGTAGGGGAACAGGGAAATAATTCACCCCTCCACTTT. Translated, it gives CASSVGEQGNNSPLHF. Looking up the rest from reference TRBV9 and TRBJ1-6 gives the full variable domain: DSGVTQTPKHLITATGQRVTLRCSPRSGDLSVYWYQQSLDQGLQFLIQYYNGEERAKGNILERFSAQQFPDLHSELNLSSLELGDSALYFCASSVGEQGNNSPLHFGNGTRLTVT.